The sequence of this TCR beta chain was determined in a study of Graves' ophthalmopathy and Graves' hyperthyroidism. Study findings and constraints: Most expanded thyroid clonotypes above 0.001 frequency also appeared in blood. Stable hyperthyroidism and ophthalmopathy were told apart by a 13-signature model, which achieved about 88% sensitivity and over 65% specificity.

From RNA, the CDR3 regions of TCR beta chains were amplified and sequenced. The library came from an HTBI-primed first-round RT-PCR and a second-round multiplex PCR. From the multiplex PCR reads, TCRdb called clonotypes with MiXCR, one entry per CDR3 protein. Found here are approximately 160,000 distinct CDR3 sequences, just under 40% of them singletons; the top ten hold 8% to 9%. This clonotype was found many times. Its antigen is unknown. Ophthalmopathy in the donors was of moderate-to-severe activity, with CAS ≥3, NOSPECS ≥4 and duration under 3 months. None of the included patients had other autoimmune diseases, uncontrolled infections, pregnancy or lactation, as these led to exclusion. The V and J ends lost 2 bases and 3 bases respectively, with 17 bases between them. CDR1 LNHDA and CDR2 SQIVND come from the germline V gene (reference sequence). The CDR3 has 16 amino acids.

J is TRBJ2-7 and V is TRBV19; D possibly uses TRBD1 or TRBD2 (5 bases each). The receptor was derived from a man aged 25-45 years with Graves' ophthalmopathy. Sequences were obtained from peripheral blood. For the CDR3, the DNA is TGTGCCAGTAGTATATTGGGGGATGCCGCTAACTACGAGCAGTACTTC. Residues: CASSILGDAANYEQYF. Full variable domain (rest looked up from reference TRBV19 and TRBJ2-7): DGGITQSPKYLFRKEGQNVTLSCEQNLNHDAMYWYRQDPGQGLRLIYYSQIVNDFQKGDIAEGYSVSREKKESFPLTVTSAQKNPTAFYLCASSILGDAANYEQYFGPGTRLTVT.